This TCR beta chain was identified in a study of blood T cell repertoires in COVID-19. The germline V gene has CDR1 MNHEY and CDR2 SVGAGI. Between the trimmed V and J ends, which lost 7 bases and 5 bases, there was a span of 9 bases. This CDR3 is built from 11 residues. Study processing details: Estimation of nucleated cell counts was performed using reference gene primer amplification. Data came from immunoSEQ multiplex PCR; TCRdb stores just in-frame clones and leaves some out. V, J and clone size were drawn from that table, and D and trimming were deduced from the DNA. The sample yields over 600,000 clones, 80% to 90% seen once.

The material sequenced was peripheral blood. This clonotype was obtained from a young woman with acute or convalescent COVID-19. This sequence joins TRBV6-5 and TRBJ2-7; D might be TRBD2 (5 bases). The CDR3 DNA reads TGTGCCAGCATCGAGGGAGACGAGCAGTACTTC. It encodes CASIEGDEQYF.